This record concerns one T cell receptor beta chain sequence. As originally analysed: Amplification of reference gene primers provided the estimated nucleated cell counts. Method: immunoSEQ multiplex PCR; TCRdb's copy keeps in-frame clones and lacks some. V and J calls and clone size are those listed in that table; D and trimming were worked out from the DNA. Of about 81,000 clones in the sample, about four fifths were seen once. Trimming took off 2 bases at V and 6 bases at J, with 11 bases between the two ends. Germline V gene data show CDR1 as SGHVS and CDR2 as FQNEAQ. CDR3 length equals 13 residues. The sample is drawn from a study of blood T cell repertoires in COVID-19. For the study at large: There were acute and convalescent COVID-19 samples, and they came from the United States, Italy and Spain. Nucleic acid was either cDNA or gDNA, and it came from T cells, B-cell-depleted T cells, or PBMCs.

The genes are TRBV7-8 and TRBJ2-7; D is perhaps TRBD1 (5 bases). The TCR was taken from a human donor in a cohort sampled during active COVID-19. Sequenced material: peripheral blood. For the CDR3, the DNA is TGTGCCAGCAGCTTAAAACAGGAAGCCGAGCAGTACTTC. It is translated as CASSLKQEAEQYF.